Detailed here is one T cell receptor (beta chain). Its antigen is unidentified. CDR3 length equals 11 residues. This sample is part of a study of monozygotic twins with inflammatory bowel disease. Points from the study as a whole: Repertoire similarity was not found to differ between concordant and discordant twins, possibly from limited power.

Reprocessing the 5' RACE reads, TCRdb reports a single entry for every CDR3 protein and omits DNA. Its table records approximately 200,000 distinct CDR3 sequences. The chain uses TRBV12-3 or TRBV12-4 and TRBJ1-1. The sample comprised blood. The source is a human donor with ulcerative colitis or Crohn's disease, or a healthy co-twin of an affected twin (not recorded which). This CDR3 reads CASSLGEEAFF.